These T cell receptor beta chains were read from a single sample in a study of blood T cell repertoires in COVID-19. Only in-frame clones appear in the TCRdb table, and some are missing; sequencing was by immunoSEQ multiplex PCR. Here the sample spans around 430,000 clones, about 91% being singletons. The sequencing input was peripheral blood. The receptors stem from a woman in her fifties or sixties with COVID-19, enrolled during active disease. Both conserved end residues are part of each CDR3. Fields, in order: clone size, V gene, D gene, J gene, CDR3 protein, CDR3 DNA. A D gene is named only where the DNA matches it firmly. Only some rows state a clone size, as once, few, many or a class for expanded clones.

NA	TRBV5-1	TRBD1	TRBJ1-2	CASSWGTGANYGYTF	TGCGCCAGCAGCTGGGGGACAGGGGCTAACTATGGCTACACCTTC
once	TRBV7-3	NA	TRBJ2-2	CASSLEGVEGGTGELFF	TGTGCCAGCAGCTTAGAGGGCGTAGAAGGTGGCACCGGGGAGCTGTTTTTT
NA	TRBV4-1	TRBD2	TRBJ2-3	CASSQGLAGAPPDTQYF	TGCGCCAGCAGCCAAGGGCTAGCGGGGGCGCCCCCAGATACGCAGTATTTT
NA	TRBV2	NA	TRBJ2-2	CARQVTGELFF	TGTGCCAGACAGGTGACCGGGGAGCTGTTTTTT
NA	TRBV28	NA	TRBJ1-5	CASSSGREPQHF	TGTGCCAGCAGTTCGGGAAGGGAGCCCCAGCATTTT
NA	TRBV5-8	TRBD1	TRBJ2-7	CASSRDRGPYEQYF	TGTGCCAGCAGCCGGGACAGGGGGCCTTACGAGCAGTACTTC
NA	TRBV18	NA	TRBJ1-2	CASSLLREDGYTF	TGTGCCAGCTCACTTCTCAGGGAAGACGGCTACACCTTC
NA	TRBV12-5	NA	TRBJ2-7	CASGLSGKSVVSSYEQYF	TGTGCTAGTGGTTTGTCGGGGAAATCAGTTGTTAGTTCCTACGAGCAGTACTTC
NA	TRBV5-5	NA	TRBJ1-4	CASSLRGGGDEKLFF	TGTGCCAGCAGCTTGAGAGGGGGTGGTGATGAAAAACTGTTTTTT
NA	TRBV5-8	NA	TRBJ1-4	CASSLGKGGGLGEKLFF	TGTGCCAGCAGCTTGGGGAAGGGCGGGGGCCTGGGCGAAAAACTGTTTTTT
NA	TRBV3-1/TRBV3-2	TRBD1	TRBJ2-7	CASSQFHTGGYEQYF	TGTGCCAGCAGCCAATTTCACACAGGGGGCTACGAGCAGTACTTC
few	TRBV11-1	NA	TRBJ2-6	CATSRGSGANVLTF	TGTGCCACTTCCAGGGGATCTGGGGCCAACGTCCTGACTTTC
NA	TRBV6-5	NA	TRBJ1-1	CASSAGGTEAFF	TGTGCCAGCAGCGCCGGAGGAACTGAAGCTTTCTTT
NA	TRBV2	TRBD2	TRBJ2-7	CASSLGLGSYEQYF	TGTGCCAGCAGTTTAGGACTAGGGTCCTACGAGCAGTACTTC
NA	TRBV5-4	TRBD1	TRBJ2-7	CASSWPGTGGDEQYF	TGTGCCAGCAGCTGGCCCGGGACAGGGGGCGACGAGCAGTACTTC
NA	TRBV30	NA	TRBJ1-2	CAWGTGYMGYTF	TGTGCCTGGGGTACAGGCTATATGGGCTACACCTTC
once	TRBV9	TRBD1	TRBJ1-1	CASSVALGGAGEAFF	TGTGCCAGCAGCGTAGCTTTAGGGGGCGCGGGTGAAGCTTTCTTT
NA	TRBV2	NA	TRBJ1-3	CASIGPSGGAGNTIYF	TGTGCCAGCATAGGGCCATCCGGGGGGGCCGGAAACACCATATATTTT
NA	TRBV4-1	NA	TRBJ1-5	CASSHTVRGNQPQHF	TGCGCCAGCAGCCATACGGTTCGGGGCAATCAGCCCCAGCATTTT
NA	TRBV4-1	TRBD1	TRBJ1-2	CASSQDQTGGGYGYTF	TGCGCCAGCAGCCAAGATCAGACAGGGGGGGGGTATGGCTACACCTTC
NA	TRBV30	NA	TRBJ2-3	CAWIPGLPDTQYF	TGTGCCTGGATTCCAGGTCTCCCAGATACGCAGTATTTT
NA	TRBV5-1	NA	TRBJ2-3	CASSLVGPLGTDTQYF	TGCGCCAGCAGCTTGGTTGGCCCCCTTGGCACAGATACGCAGTATTTT
NA	TRBV6-4	NA	TRBJ1-5	CASSEESNQPQHF	TGTGCCAGCAGTGAAGAGAGCAATCAGCCCCAGCATTTT
NA	TRBV2	NA	TRBJ2-5	CASSEGTVYQETQYF	TGTGCCAGCAGTGAAGGCACAGTGTACCAAGAGACCCAGTACTTC
few	TRBV5-4	TRBD1	TRBJ2-3	CASRQGRSTDTQYF	TGTGCCAGCCGACAGGGAAGGAGTACAGATACGCAGTATTTT
once	TRBV5-5	NA	TRBJ1-2	CASSTRAGDRYTF	TGTGCCAGCAGCACCAGGGCGGGGGATCGCTACACCTTC
NA	TRBV10-1	NA	TRBJ2-2	CARQGNTGELFF	TGCGCCAGACAGGGGAACACCGGGGAGCTGTTTTTT
once	TRBV5-6	TRBD1	TRBJ2-1	CASSLGSGTGIHEQFF	TGTGCCAGCAGCTTGGGGTCCGGGACAGGGATCCATGAGCAGTTCTTC
NA	TRBV30	NA	TRBJ1-1	CAWSALLETEAFF	TGTGCCTGGAGTGCTCTCTTGGAGACTGAAGCTTTCTTT
NA	TRBV6-5	TRBD1	TRBJ2-1	CASRAGGDEQFF	TGTGCCAGCAGGGCAGGGGGCGATGAGCAGTTCTTC
few	TRBV7-2	NA	TRBJ2-5	CASSLASQETQYF	TGTGCCAGCAGCTTGGCTTCCCAAGAGACCCAGTACTTC
many	TRBV27	TRBD2	TRBJ2-7	CASSSRLAGALGEQYF	TGTGCCAGCAGTTCCCGACTAGCGGGTGCCCTGGGTGAGCAGTACTTC
NA	TRBV11-2	NA	TRBJ2-7	CASSLYSGPSYEQYF	TGTGCCAGCAGCTTATATTCAGGTCCCTCCTACGAGCAGTACTTC
NA	TRBV9	NA	TRBJ1-1	CASSVAGRTEAFF	TGTGCCAGCAGCGTAGCTGGGAGGACTGAAGCTTTCTTT
NA	TRBV5-1	NA	TRBJ2-1	CASSTRGLALGNEQFF	TGCGCCAGCAGCACGCGGGGACTTGCGTTGGGCAATGAGCAGTTCTTC
few	TRBV28	NA	TRBJ1-1	CASSPGTPYGDTEAFF	TGTGCCAGCAGTCCCGGGACACCCTACGGTGACACTGAAGCTTTCTTT
NA	TRBV5-1	TRBD1	TRBJ2-7	CASSFLPGQGGNEQYF	TGCGCCAGCAGCTTTTTACCGGGACAGGGGGGAAACGAGCAGTACTTC